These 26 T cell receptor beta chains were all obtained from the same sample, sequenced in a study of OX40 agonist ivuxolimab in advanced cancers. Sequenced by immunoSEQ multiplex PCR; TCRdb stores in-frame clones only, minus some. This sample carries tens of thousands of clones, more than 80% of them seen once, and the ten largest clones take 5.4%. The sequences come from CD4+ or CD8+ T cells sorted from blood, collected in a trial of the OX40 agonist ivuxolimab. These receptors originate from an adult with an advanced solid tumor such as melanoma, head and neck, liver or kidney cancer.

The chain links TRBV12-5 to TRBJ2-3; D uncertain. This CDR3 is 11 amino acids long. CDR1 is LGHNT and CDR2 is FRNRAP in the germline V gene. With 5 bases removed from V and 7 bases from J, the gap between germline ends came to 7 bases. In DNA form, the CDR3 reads TGTGCTAGTGGTACGGATCATACGCAGTATTTT. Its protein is CASGTDHTQYF. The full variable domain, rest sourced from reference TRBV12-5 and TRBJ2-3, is DARVTQTPRHKVTEMGQEVTMRCQPILGHNTVFWYRQTMMQGLELLAYFRNRAPLDDSGMPKDRFSAEMPDATLATLKIQPSEPRDSAVYFCASGTDHTQYFGPGTRLTVL.

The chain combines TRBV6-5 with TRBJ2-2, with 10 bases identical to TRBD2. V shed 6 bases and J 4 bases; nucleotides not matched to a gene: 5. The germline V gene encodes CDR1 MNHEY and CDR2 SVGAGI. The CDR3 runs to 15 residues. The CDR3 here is CASRSSGSVTGELFF. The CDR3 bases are TGTGCCAGCAGATCTAGCGGGAGTGTCACCGGGGAGCTGTTTTTT.

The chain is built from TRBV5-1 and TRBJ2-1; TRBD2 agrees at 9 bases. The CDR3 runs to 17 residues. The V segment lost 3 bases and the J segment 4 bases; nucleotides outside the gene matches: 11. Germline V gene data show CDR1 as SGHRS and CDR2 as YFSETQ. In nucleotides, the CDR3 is TGCGCCAGCAGCTCACTTCCCCGGACTAGCGAGTACAATGAGCAGTTCTTC. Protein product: CASSSLPRTSEYNEQFF.

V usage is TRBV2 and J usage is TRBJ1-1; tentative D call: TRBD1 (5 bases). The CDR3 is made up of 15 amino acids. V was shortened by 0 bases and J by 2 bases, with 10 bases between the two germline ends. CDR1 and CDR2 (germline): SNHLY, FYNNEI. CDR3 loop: CASSEAMGTNTEAFF. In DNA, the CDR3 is TGTGCCAGCAGTGAAGCGATGGGGACTAACACTGAAGCTTTCTTT.

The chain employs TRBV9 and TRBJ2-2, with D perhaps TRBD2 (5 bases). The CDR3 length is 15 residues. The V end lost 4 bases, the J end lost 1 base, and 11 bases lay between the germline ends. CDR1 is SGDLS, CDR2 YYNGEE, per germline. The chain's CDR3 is CASSPKSGNTGELFF. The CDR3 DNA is TGTGCCAGCAGCCCAAAGAGCGGGAACACCGGGGAGCTGTTTTTT.

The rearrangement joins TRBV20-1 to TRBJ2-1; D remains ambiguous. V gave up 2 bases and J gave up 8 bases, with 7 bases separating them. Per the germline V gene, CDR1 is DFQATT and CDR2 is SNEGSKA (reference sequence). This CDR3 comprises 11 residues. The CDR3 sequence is CSARIRYEQFF. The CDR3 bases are TGCAGTGCTAGAATCCGGTATGAGCAGTTCTTC.

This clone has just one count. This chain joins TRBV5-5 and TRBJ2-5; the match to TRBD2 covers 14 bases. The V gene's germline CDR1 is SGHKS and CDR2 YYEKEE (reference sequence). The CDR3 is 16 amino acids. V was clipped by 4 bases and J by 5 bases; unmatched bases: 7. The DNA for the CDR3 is TGTGCCAGCAGCCCTGGACTAGCGGGGGGCCAGGAGACCCAGTACTTC. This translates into CASSPGLAGGQETQYF.

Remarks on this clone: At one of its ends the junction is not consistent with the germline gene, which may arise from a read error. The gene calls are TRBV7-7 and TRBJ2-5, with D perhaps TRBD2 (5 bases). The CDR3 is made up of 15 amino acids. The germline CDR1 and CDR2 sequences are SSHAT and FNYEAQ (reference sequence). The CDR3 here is CASSLGRGMEETQYF. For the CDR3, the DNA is TGTGCTAGCAGCTTAGGTCGGGGAATGGAAGAGACCCAGTACTTC.

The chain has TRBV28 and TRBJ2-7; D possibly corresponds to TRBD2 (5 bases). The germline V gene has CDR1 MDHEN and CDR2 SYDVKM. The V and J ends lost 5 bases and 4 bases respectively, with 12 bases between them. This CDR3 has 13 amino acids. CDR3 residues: CASSVPRGYEQYF. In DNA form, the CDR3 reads TGTGCCAGCAGTGTACCCCGAGGGTACGAGCAGTACTTC.

This CDR3 reads CASSLKGLAGGYTQYF. The CDR3, as DNA: TGTGCCAGCAGTTTAAAAGGACTAGCGGGAGGGTATACGCAGTATTTT. This chain connects TRBV27 to TRBJ2-3; 15 bases are shared with TRBD2. Germline loops: CDR1 MNHEY, CDR2 SMNVEV (reference sequence). The CDR3 has 16 residues. The V and J ends lost 2 bases and 7 bases, in that order; junction bases with no gene match: 4.

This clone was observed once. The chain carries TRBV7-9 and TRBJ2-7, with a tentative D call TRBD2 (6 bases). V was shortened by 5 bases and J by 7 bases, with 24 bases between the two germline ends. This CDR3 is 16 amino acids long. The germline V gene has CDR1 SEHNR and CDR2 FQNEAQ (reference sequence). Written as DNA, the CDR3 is TGTGCCAGCAGCCCCCAGGTCAGTTGGAGGGAGGATGAGCAGTACTTC. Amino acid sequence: CASSPQVSWREDEQYF.

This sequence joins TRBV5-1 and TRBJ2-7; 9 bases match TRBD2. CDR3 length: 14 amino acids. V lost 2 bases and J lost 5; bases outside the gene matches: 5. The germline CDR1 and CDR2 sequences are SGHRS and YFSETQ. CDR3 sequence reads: CASSFGGRADEQYF. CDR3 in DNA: TGCGCCAGCAGCTTCGGCGGGAGGGCTGACGAGCAGTACTTC.

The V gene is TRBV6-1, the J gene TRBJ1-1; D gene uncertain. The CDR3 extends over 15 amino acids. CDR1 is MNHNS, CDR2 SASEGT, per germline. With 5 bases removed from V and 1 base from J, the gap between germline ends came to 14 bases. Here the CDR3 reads CASSFEVNPNTEAFF. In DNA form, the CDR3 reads TGTGCCAGCAGTTTCGAAGTAAACCCGAACACTGAAGCTTTCTTT.

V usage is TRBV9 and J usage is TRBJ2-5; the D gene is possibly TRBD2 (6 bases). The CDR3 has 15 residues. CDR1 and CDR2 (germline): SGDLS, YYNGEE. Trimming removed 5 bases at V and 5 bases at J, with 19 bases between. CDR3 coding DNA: TGTGCCAGCAGTGCCATTCCGGGGGAGTGGGAGACCCAGTACTTC. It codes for CASSAIPGEWETQYF.

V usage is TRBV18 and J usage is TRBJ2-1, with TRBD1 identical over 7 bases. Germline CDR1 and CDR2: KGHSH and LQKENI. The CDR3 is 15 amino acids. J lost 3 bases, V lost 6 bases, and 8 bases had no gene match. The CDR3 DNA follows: TGTGCCAGCTCCCGGGACAGTTCATTCTACAATGAGCAGTTCTTC. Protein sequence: CASSRDSSFYNEQFF.

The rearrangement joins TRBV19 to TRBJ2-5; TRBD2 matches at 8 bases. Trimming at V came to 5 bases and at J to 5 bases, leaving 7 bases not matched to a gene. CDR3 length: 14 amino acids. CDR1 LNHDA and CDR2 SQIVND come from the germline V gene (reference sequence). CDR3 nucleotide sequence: TGTGCCAGTAGTCTCACTCGGGGGGGTGAGACCCAGTACTTC. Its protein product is CASSLTRGGETQYF.

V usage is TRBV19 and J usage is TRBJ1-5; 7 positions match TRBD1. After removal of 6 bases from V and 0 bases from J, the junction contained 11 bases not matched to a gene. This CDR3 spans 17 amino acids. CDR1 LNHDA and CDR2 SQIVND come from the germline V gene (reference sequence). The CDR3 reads CASRLRTGRYSNQPQHF. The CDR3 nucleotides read TGTGCCAGTAGACTTAGGACAGGCCGGTATAGCAATCAGCCCCAGCATTTT.

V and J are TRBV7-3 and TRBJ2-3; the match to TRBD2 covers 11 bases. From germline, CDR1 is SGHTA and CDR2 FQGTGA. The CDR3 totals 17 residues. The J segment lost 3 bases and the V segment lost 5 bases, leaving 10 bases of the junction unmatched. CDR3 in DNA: TGTGCCAGCAGCCCCGGACTAGCGGGTGCGGATACAGATACGCAGTATTTT. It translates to CASSPGLAGADTDTQYF.

CDR3 in amino acids: CASRGEGPQHF. In nucleotides, the CDR3 is TGTGCCAGCAGGGGGGAGGGGCCCCAGCATTTT. J is TRBJ1-5 and V is TRBV6-1, with D possibly matching TRBD1 (5 bases). Per the germline V gene, CDR1 is MNHNS and CDR2 is SASEGT. This CDR3 region has 11 residues. Trimming took off 6 bases at V and 9 bases at J, with 9 bases between the two ends.

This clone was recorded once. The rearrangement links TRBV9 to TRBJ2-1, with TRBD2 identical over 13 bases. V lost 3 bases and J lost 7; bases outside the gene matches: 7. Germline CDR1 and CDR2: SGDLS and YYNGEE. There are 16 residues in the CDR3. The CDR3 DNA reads TGTGCCAGCAGCGCCGGGACTAGCGGGATCTTAAATGAGCAGTTCTTC. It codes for CASSAGTSGILNEQFF.

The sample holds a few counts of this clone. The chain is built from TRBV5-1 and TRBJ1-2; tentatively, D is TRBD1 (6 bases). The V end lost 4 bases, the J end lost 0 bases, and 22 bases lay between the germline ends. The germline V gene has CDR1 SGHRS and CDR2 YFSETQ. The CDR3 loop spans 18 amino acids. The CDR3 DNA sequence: TGCGCCAGCAGCCTTGCCCCAACTACAGGGTTGACTAACTATGGCTACACCTTC. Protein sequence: CASSLAPTTGLTNYGYTF.

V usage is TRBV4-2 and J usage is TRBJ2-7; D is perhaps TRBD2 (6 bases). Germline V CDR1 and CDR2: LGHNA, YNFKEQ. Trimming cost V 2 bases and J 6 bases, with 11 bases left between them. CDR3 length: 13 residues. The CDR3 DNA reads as TGTGCCAGCAGCCAACGGGGAGGTGGCGAGCAGTACTTC. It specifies CASSQRGGGEQYF.

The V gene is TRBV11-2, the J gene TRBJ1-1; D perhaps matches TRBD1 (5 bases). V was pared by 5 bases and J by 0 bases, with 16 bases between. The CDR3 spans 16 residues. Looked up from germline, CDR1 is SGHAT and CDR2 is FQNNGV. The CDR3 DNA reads TGTGCCAGCAGCCTGGGACCGTCAACTATGAACACTGAAGCTTTCTTT. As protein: CASSLGPSTMNTEAFF.

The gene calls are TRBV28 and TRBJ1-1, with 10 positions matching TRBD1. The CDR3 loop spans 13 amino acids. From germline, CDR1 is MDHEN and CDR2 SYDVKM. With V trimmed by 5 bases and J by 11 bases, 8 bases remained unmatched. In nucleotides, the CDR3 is TGTGCCAGCAGTCCGGGACAGGGGCGGGTCGCTTTCTTT. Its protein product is CASSPGQGRVAFF.

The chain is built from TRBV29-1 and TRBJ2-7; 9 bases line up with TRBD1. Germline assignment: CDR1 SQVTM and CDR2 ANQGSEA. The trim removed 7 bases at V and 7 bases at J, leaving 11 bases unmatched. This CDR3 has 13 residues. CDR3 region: CSARDRDLREQYF. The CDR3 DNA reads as TGCAGCGCCCGGGACAGGGATTTGCGTGAGCAGTACTTC.

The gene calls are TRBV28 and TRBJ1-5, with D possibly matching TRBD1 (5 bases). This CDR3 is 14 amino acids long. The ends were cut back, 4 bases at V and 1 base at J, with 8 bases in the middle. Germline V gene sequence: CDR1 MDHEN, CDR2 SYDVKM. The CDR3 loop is CASSWGRSNQPQHF. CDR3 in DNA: TGTGCCAGCAGTTGGGGACGAAGCAATCAGCCCCAGCATTTT.